The 12 T cell receptor beta chains reported below all come from one sample, sequenced in a study of a mutant IDH1 vaccine in newly diagnosed glioma. These TCRs are of unknown antigen specificity. Time point of the sample: week 35, safety follow-up. Vaccinated patients received 300 ug of mutant IDH1 20-mer peptide per dose, with topical imiquimod. Using immunoSEQ multiplex PCR, the repertoire was profiled, and TCRdb retains in-frame clones only, with some absent. The sample yields more than 45,000 clones, 88% seen once. The starting material was PBMCs, obtained from a glioma patient whose treatment included an IDH1 peptide vaccine. Every receptor here comes from a woman aged 35 to 49 with glioma.

This clone showed up just once. The chain couples TRBV10-1 to TRBJ2-3; TRBD2 matches 10 bases. The CDR3 is 14 amino acids. Germline assignment: CDR1 WNHNN and CDR2 SYGVQD (reference sequence). With 2 bases clipped from V and 8 bases from J, the junction kept 4 bases outside the gene matches. The CDR3 loop reads CASSEVGLAATQYF. CDR3 sequence (DNA): TGCGCCAGCAGTGAGGTCGGACTAGCGGCTACGCAGTATTTT.

The chain joins TRBV27 to TRBJ2-6; D ambiguous. The CDR3 is 14 amino acids. CDR1 is MNHEY and CDR2 is SMNVEV in the germline V gene (reference sequence). Trimming stripped 7 bases from V and 0 bases from J, with 7 bases between. DNA of the CDR3: TGTGCCAGCAAGACGGGCTCTGGGGCCAACGTCCTGACTTTC. This gives the protein CASKTGSGANVLTF.

This clone was observed a handful of times. This chain connects TRBV9 to TRBJ1-1; TRBD1 aligns across 12 bases. V trimming: 3 bases; J trimming: 6 bases; junction bases outside the gene matches: 18. CDR1 SGDLS and CDR2 YYNGEE come from the germline V gene. CDR3 length: 19 residues. The CDR3 spells CASSALSGQGAQGLAEAFF. DNA for the CDR3: TGTGCCAGCAGCGCCCTCTCGGGACAGGGGGCGCAAGGCCTAGCTGAAGCTTTCTTT.

This chain connects TRBV9 to TRBJ2-5; 8 nucleotides line up with TRBD1. Germline-derived CDR1 and CDR2 are SGDLS and YYNGEE. V gave up 5 bases and J gave up 4 bases; unmatched junction bases: 4. CDR3 length: 13 amino acids. DNA for the CDR3: TGTGCCAGCAGTTCCGGACAGGGAGAGACCCAGTACTTC. Its translation is CASSSGQGETQYF.

The chain joins TRBV18 to TRBJ2-7; 8 bases agree with TRBD2. Trimming took 5 bases from V and 4 from J; bases not matched to a gene: 7. The CDR3 spans 14 residues. Germline CDR1 and CDR2: KGHSH and LQKENI. CDR3 in DNA: TGTGCCAGCTCAACCGGTGCGGGGGGTTACGAGCAGTACTTC. Translating gives CASSTGAGGYEQYF.

The genes are TRBV5-1 and TRBJ2-3; 8 positions match TRBD1. V trimming: 4 bases; J trimming: 1 base; junction bases outside the gene matches: 5. The V gene's germline CDR1 is SGHRS and CDR2 YFSETQ. CDR3 size: 15 residues. CDR3: CASSGQGLGTDTQYF. The CDR3 DNA is TGCGCCAGCAGCGGACAGGGTTTGGGCACAGATACGCAGTATTTT.

The chain uses TRBV15 and TRBJ2-5, with 7 bases that match TRBD2. CDR1 is LNHNV and CDR2 is YYDKDF in the germline V gene (reference sequence). The CDR3 is made up of 14 amino acids. The trim removed 6 bases at V and 5 bases at J, leaving 9 bases unmatched. As DNA, the CDR3 is TGTGCCACCAGTTGGCGCGGGAGAGGGGAGACCCAGTACTTC. Residues: CATSWRGRGETQYF.

The chain has TRBV15 and TRBJ1-1, with 9 nucleotides matching TRBD1. Looked up from germline, CDR1 is LNHNV and CDR2 is YYDKDF (reference sequence). Trimming removed 3 bases from V and 3 bases from J; junction bases left unmatched: 8. The length of the CDR3 is 16 residues. The DNA of the CDR3 is TGTGCCACCAGCAGCAGACAGGGGGATGGGGACACTGAAGCTTTCTTT. It is translated as CATSSRQGDGDTEAFF.

The rearrangement uses TRBV30 and TRBJ2-5; 9 nucleotides agree with TRBD1. Germline loops: CDR1 GTSNPN, CDR2 SVGIG (reference sequence). This CDR3 contains 14 residues. V shed 3 bases and J 5 bases; nucleotides not matched to a gene: 7. The CDR3 DNA reads TGTGCCTGGAGAGCGGGACAGGGCGTTGAGACCCAGTACTTC. Protein: CAWRAGQGVETQYF.

The chain uses TRBV4-2 and TRBJ2-5; D is perhaps TRBD2 (6 bases). Trimming took 5 bases from V and 2 from J, leaving 18 bases between them. Germline V CDR1 and CDR2: LGHNA, YNFKEQ. CDR3 length: 16 residues. CDR3 in amino acids: CASSGLSEGYQETQYF. The DNA of the CDR3 is TGTGCCAGCAGCGGACTATCCGAAGGCTATCAAGAGACCCAGTACTTC.

The chain has TRBV9 and TRBJ2-7; 7 bases match TRBD1. J was trimmed by 5 bases and V by 0 bases; bases with no gene match: 5. Germline CDR1 reads SGDLS; CDR2 reads YYNGEE. This CDR3 is built from 14 residues. CDR3 residues: CASSVGTGIDEQYF. The CDR3 DNA reads TGTGCCAGCAGCGTAGGGACAGGCATCGACGAGCAGTACTTC.

The V gene is TRBV5-1, the J gene TRBJ1-2; 9 positions agree with TRBD1. Germline CDR1 reads SGHRS; CDR2 reads YFSETQ. The CDR3 covers 15 residues. After removal of 4 bases from V and 2 bases from J, the junction contained 6 bases not matched to a gene. The CDR3 here is CASSPTGGGNYGYTF. The CDR3 DNA sequence: TGCGCCAGCAGCCCGACAGGGGGTGGGAACTATGGCTACACCTTC.